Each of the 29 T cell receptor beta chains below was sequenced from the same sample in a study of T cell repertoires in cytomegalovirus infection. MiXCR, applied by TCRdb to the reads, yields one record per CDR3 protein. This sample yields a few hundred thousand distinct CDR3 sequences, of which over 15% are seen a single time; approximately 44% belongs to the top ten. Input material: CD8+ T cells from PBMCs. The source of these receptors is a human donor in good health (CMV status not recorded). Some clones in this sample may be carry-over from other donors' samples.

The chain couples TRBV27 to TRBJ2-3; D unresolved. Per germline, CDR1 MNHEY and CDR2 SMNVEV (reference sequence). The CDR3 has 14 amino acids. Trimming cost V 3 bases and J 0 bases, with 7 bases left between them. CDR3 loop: CASSFYQSTDTQYF. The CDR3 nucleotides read TGTGCCAGCAGTTTCTACCAGAGCACAGATACGCAGTATTTT.

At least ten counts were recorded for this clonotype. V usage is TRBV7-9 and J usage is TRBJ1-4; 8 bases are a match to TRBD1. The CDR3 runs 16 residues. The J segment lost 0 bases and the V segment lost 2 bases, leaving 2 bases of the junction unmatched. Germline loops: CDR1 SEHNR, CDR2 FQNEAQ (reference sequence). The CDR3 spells CASSLMGQATNEKLFF. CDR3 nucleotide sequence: TGTGCCAGCAGCTTAATGGGACAGGCAACTAATGAAAAACTGTTTTTT.

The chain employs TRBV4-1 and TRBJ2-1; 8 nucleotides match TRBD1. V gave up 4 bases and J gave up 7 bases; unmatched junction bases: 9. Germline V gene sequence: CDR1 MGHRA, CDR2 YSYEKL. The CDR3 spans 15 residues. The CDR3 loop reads CASSPSTGGGNEQFF. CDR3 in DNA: TGCGCCAGCAGCCCATCAACAGGGGGAGGAAATGAGCAGTTCTTC.

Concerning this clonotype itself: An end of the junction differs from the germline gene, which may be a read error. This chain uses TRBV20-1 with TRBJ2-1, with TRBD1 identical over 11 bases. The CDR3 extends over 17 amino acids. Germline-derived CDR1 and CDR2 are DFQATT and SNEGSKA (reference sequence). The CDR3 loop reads CSATGTGGVRSYNEQLF. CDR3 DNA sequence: TGCAGTGCCACCGGGACAGGGGGGGTTAGGTCCTACAATGAGCAGCTCTTC.

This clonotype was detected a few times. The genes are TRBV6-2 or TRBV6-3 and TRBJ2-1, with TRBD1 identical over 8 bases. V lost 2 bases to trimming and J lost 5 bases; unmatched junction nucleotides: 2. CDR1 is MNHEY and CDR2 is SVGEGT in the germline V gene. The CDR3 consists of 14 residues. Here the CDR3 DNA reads TGTGCCAGCAGTTACGTGACAGGGGACAATGAGCAGTTCTTC. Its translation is CASSYVTGDNEQFF.

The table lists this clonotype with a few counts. The DNA for the CDR3 is TGTGCCAGCCTCGCGACAACGGGGGCCAGGGATACGCAGTATTTT. Amino acids: CASLATTGARDTQYF. The genes are TRBV28 and TRBJ2-3; D possibly uses TRBD1 or TRBD2 (6 bases each). Germline V gene lookup returns CDR1 MDHEN and CDR2 SYDVKM. Trimming shortened V by 8 bases and J by 6 bases, and 21 bases separated the two germline ends. The CDR3 runs to 15 residues. The full variable domain, its missing parts supplied by reference TRBV28 and TRBJ2-3, is DVKVTQSSRYLVKRTGEKVFLECVQDMDHENMFWYRQDPGLGLRLIYFSYDVKMKEKGDIPEGYSVSREKKERFSLILESASTNQTSMYLCASLATTGARDTQYFGPGTRLTVL.

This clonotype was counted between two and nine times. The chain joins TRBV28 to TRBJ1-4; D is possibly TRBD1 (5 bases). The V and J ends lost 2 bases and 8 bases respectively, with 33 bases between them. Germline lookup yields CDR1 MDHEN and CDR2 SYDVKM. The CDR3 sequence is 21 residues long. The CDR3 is CASSLGARTRIYAGTREKLFF. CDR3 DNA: TGTGCCAGCAGTTTAGGGGCGCGCACTCGAATATACGCCGGGACTAGGGAAAAACTGTTTTTT.

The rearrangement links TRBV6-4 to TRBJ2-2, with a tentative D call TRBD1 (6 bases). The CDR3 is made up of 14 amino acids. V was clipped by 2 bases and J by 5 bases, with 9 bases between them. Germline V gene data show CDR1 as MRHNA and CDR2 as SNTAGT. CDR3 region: CASSDRGFTGELFF. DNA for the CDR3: TGTGCCAGCAGTGACAGGGGGTTTACCGGGGAGCTGTTTTTT.

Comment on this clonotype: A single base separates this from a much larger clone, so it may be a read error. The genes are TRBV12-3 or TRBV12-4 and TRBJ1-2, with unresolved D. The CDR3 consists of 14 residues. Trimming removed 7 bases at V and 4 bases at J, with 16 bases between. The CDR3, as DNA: TGTGCCAGCAACCACCTATTAGCTATCTATGGCTACACCTTC. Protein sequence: CASNHLLAIYGYTF.

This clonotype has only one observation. CDR3 sequence: CSVWGGGAGGEQFF. CDR3 in DNA: TGCAGCGTTTGGGGCGGGGGGGCCGGTGGTGAGCAGTTCTTC. The chain carries TRBV29-1 and TRBJ2-1; 9 bases agree with TRBD2. The CDR3 loop spans 14 amino acids. The trim removed 5 bases at V and 9 bases at J, leaving 11 bases unmatched. CDR1 and CDR2 (germline): SQVTM, ANQGSEA.

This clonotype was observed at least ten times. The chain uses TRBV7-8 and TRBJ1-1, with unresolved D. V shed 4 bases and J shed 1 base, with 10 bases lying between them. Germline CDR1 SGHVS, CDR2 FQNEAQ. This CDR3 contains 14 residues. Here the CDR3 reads CASSYRGWNTEAFF. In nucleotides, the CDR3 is TGTGCCAGCAGCTACCGTGGGTGGAACACTGAAGCTTTCTTT.

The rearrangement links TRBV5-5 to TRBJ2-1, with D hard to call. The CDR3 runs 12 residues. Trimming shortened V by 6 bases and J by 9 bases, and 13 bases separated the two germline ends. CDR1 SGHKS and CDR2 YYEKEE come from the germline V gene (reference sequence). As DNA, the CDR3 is TGTGCCAGCACCTCCTGGCGTCGTGAGCAGTTCTTC. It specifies CASTSWRREQFF.

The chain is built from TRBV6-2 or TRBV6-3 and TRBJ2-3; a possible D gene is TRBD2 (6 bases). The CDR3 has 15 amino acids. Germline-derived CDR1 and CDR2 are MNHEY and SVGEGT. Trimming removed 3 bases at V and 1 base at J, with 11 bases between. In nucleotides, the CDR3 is TGTGCCAGCAGTTATAGGGACTCAGGCACAGATACGCAGTATTTT. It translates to CASSYRDSGTDTQYF.

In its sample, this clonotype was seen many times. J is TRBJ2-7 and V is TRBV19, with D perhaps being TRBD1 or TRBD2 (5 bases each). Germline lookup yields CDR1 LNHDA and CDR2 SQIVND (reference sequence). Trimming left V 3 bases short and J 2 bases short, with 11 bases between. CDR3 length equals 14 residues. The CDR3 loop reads CASSIRDGTYEQYF. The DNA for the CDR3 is TGTGCCAGTAGTATCCGGGACGGTACCTACGAGCAGTACTTC.

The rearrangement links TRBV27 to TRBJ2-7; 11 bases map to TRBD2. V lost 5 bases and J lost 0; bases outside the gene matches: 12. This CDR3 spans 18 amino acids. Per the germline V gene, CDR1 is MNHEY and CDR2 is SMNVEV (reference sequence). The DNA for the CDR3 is TGTGCCAGCAGTCTCGCTAGCGGGGGGCTTTCACTCTCCTACGAGCAGTACTTC. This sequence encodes CASSLASGGLSLSYEQYF.

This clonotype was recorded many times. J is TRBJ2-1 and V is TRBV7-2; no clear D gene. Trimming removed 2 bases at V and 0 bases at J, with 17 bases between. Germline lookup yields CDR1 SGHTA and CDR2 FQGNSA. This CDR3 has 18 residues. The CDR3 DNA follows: TGTGCCAGCAGCTTATACAGCCGTACCAGTAGCTCCTACAATGAGCAGTTCTTC. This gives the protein CASSLYSRTSSSYNEQFF.

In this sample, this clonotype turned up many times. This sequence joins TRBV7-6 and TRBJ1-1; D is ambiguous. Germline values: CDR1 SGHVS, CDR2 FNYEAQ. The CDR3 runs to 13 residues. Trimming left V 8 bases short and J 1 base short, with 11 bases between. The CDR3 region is CASSAPGNTEAFF. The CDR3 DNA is TGTGCCAGCTCAGCTCCCGGGAACACTGAAGCTTTCTTT.

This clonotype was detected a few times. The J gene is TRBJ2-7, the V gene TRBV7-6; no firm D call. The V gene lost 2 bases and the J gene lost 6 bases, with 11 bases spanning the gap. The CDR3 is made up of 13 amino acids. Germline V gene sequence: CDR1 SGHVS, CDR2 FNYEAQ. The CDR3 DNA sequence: TGTGCCAGCAGCTTAAACAGTGGGGTCGAGCAGTACTTC. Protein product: CASSLNSGVEQYF.

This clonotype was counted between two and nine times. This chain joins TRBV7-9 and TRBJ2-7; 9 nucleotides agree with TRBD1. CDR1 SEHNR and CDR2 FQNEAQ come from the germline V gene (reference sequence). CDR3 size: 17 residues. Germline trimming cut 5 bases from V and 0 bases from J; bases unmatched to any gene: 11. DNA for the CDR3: TGTGCCAGCAGCCTCCGGACAGGGGCCGCGCGCTCCTACGAGCAGTACTTC. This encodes CASSLRTGAARSYEQYF.

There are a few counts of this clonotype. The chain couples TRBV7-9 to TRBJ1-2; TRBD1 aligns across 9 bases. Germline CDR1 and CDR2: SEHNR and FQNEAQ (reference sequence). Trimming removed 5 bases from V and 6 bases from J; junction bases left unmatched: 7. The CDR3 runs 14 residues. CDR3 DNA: TGTGCCAGCAGCGGACAGGGGCGTTTCAATGGCTACACCTTC. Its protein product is CASSGQGRFNGYTF.

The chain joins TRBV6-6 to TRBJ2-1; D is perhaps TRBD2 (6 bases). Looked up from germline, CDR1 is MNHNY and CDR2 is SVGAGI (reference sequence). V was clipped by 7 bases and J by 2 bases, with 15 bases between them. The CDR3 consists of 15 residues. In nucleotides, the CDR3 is TGTGCCAGCATGGAGGACGGGGGTCCCTACAATGAGCAGTTCTTC. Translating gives CASMEDGGPYNEQFF.

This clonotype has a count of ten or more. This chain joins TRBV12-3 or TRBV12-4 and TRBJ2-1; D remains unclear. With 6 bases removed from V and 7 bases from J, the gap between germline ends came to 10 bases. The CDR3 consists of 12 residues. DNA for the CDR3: TGTGCCAGCAGCATAGACGGGAATGAGCAGTTCTTC. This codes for CASSIDGNEQFF.

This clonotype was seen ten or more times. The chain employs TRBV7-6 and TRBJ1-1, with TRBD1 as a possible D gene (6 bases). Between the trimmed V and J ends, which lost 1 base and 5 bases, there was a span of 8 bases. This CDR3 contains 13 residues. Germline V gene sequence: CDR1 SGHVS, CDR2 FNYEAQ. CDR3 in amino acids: CASSLGQGTEAFF. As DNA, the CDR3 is TGTGCCAGCAGCTTAGGCCAGGGGACTGAAGCTTTCTTT. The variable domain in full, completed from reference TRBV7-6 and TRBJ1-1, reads GAGVSQSPRYKVTKRGQDVALRCDPISGHVSLYWYRQALGQGPEFLTYFNYEAQQDKSGLPNDRFSAERPEGSISTLTIQRTEQRDSAMYRCASSLGQGTEAFFGQGTRLTVV.

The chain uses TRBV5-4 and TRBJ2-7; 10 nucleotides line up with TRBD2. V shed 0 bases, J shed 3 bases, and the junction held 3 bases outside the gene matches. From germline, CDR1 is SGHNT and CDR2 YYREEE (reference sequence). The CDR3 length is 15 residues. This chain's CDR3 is CASSLVPSGGYEQYF. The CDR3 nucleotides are TGTGCCAGCAGCTTGGTTCCTAGCGGGGGCTACGAGCAGTACTTC.

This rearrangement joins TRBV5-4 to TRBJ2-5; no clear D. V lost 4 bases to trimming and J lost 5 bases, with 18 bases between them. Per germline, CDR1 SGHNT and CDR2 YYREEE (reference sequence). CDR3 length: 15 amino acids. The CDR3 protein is CASSRAETTLETQYF. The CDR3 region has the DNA TGTGCCAGCAGCCGGGCAGAAACGACTTTGGAGACCCAGTACTTC.

CDR3 nucleotide sequence: TGTGCCAGTAGTATAGTTGGGACTAGCGCCAGCGAGCAGTACTTC. This gives the protein CASSIVGTSASEQYF. The chain is built from TRBV19 and TRBJ2-7; 10 nucleotides agree with TRBD2. The CDR3 has 15 amino acids. V was pared by 1 base and J by 6 bases, with 6 bases of the junction left unmatched. Germline CDR1 reads LNHDA; CDR2 reads SQIVND (reference sequence).

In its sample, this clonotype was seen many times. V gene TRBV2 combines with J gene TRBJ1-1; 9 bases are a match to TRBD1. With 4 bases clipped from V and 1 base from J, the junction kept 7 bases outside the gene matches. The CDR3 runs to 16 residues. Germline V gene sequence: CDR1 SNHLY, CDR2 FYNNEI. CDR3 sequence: CASSGTQGAGNTEAFF. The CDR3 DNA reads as TGTGCCAGCAGTGGAACACAGGGGGCTGGGAACACTGAAGCTTTCTTT.

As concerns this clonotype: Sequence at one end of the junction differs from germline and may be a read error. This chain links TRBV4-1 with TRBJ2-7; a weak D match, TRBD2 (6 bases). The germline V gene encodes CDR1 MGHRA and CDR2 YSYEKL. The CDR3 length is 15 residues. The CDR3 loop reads CASSQARAGNYEQYF. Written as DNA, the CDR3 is TGTGCCAGCAGCCAAGCAAGAGCGGGTAACTACGAGCAGTACTTC.

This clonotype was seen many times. CDR3 protein: CASRSGYEQYF. CDR3 sequence (DNA): TGTGCCAGCAGGTCCGGGTACGAGCAGTACTTC. The chain uses TRBV7-6 and TRBJ2-7; D gene unclear. V lost 6 bases, J lost 4 bases, and 7 bases lay in between. The CDR3 length is 11 residues. Germline-derived CDR1 and CDR2 are SGHVS and FNYEAQ. Filled out from reference TRBV7-6 and TRBJ2-7, the complete variable domain reads GAGVSQSPRYKVTKRGQDVALRCDPISGHVSLYWYRQALGQGPEFLTYFNYEAQQDKSGLPNDRFSAERPEGSISTLTIQRTEQRDSAMYRCASRSGYEQYFGPGTRLTVT.